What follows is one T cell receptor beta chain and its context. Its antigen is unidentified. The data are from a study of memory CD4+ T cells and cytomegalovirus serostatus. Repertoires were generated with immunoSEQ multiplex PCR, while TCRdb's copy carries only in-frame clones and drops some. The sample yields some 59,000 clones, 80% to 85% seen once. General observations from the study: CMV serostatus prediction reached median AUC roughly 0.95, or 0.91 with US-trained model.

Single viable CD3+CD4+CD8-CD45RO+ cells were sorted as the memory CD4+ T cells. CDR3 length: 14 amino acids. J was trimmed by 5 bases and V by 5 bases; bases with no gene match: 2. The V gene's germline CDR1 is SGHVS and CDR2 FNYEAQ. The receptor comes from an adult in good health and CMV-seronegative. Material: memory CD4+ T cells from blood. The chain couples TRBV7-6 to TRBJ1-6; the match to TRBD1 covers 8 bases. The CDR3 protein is CASSRDRNNSPLHF. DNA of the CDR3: TGTGCCAGCAGCCGGGACAGGAATAATTCACCCCTCCACTTT. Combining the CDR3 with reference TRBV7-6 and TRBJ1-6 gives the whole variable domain GAGVSQSPRYKVTKRGQDVALRCDPISGHVSLYWYRQALGQGPEFLTYFNYEAQQDKSGLPNDRFSAERPEGSISTLTIQRTEQRDSAMYRCASSRDRNNSPLHFGNGTRLTVT.